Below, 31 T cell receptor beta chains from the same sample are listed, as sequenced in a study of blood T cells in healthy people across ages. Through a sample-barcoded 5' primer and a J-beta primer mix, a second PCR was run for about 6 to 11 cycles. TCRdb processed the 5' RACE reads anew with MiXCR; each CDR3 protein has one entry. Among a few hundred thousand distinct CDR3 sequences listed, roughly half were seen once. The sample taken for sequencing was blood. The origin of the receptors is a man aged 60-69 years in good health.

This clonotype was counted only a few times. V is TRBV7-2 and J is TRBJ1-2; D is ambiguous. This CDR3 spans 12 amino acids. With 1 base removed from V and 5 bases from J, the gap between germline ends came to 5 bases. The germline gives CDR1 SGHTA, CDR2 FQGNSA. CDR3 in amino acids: CASSLGYYGYTF. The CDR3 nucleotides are TGTGCCAGCAGCTTAGGGTATTATGGCTACACCTTC.

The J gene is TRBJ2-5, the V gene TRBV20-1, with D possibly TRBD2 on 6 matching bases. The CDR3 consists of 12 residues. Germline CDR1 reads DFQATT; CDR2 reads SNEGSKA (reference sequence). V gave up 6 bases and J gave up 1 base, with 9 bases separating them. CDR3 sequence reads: CSARGSQETQYF. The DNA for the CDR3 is TGCAGTGCCCGGGGGAGCCAAGAGACCCAGTACTTC.

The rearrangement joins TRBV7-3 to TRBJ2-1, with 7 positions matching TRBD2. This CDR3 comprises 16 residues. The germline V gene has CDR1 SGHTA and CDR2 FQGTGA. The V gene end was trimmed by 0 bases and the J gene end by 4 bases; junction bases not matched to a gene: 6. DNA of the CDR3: TGTGCCAGCAGCTTAACCCCGGCTAGCGGTTACAATGAGCAGTTCTTC. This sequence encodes CASSLTPASGYNEQFF. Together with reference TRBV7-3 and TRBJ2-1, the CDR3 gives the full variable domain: GAGVSQTPSNKVTEKGKYVELRCDPISGHTALYWYRQSLGQGPEFLIYFQGTGAADDSGLPNDRFFAVRPEGSVSTLKIQRTERGDSAVYLCASSLTPASGYNEQFFGPGTRLTVL.

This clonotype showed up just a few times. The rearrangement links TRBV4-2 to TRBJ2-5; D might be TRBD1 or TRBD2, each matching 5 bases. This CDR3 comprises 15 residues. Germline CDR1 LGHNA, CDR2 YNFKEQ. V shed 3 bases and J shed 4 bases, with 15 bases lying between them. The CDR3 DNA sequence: TGTGCCAGCAGCCACACCCGGGACCCTCCAGAGACCCAGTACTTC. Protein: CASSHTRDPPETQYF.

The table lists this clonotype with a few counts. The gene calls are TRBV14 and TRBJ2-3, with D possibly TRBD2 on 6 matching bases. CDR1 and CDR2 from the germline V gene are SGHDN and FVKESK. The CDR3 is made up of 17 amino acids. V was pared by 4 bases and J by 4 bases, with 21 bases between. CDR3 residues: CASSRPRVLGSSDTQYF. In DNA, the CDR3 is TGTGCCAGCAGCCGACCCCGGGTCCTCGGGAGCTCAGATACGCAGTATTTT.

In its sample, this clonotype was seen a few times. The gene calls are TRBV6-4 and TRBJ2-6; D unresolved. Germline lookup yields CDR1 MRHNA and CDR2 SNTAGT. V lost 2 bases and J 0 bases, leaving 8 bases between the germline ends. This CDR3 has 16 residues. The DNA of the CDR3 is TGTGCCAGCAGTGACGCTGGCAGCTCTGGGGCCAACGTCCTGACTTTC. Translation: CASSDAGSSGANVLTF.

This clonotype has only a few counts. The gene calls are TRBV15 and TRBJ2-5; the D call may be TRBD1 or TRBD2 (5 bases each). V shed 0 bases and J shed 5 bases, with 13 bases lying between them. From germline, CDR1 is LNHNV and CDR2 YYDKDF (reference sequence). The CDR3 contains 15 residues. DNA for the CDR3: TGTGCCACCAGCAGAGAGTCGGCCAGGGAGGAGACCCAGTACTTC. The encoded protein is CATSRESAREETQYF.

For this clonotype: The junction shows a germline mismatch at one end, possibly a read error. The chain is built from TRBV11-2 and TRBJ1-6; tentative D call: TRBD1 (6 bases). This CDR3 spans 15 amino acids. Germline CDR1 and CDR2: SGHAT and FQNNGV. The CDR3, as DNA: TGTGCCAGCAGCTTAGGGGGGCTTGGTAATTCGCCCCTCCACTTT. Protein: CASSLGGLGNSPLHF.

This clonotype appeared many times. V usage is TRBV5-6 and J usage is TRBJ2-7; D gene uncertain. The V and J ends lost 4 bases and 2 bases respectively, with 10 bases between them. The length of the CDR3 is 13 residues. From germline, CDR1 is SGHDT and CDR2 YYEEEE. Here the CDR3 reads CASSPSRAYEQYF. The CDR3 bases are TGTGCCAGCAGCCCCTCCCGGGCCTACGAGCAGTACTTC.

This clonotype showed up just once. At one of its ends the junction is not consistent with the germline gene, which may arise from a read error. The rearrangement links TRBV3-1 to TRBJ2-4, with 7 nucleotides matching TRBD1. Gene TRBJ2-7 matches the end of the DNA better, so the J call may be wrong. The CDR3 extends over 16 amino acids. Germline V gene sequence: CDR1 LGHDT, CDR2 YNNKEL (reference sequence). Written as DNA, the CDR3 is TGTGCCTGCAGCCAAGGGGGCCCTGGGCTAGCCTACGAGCAGTACTTC. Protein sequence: CACSQGGPGLAYEQYF.

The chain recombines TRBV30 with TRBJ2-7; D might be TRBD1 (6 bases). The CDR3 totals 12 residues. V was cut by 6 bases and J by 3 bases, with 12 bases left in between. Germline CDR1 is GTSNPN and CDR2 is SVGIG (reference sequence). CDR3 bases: TGTGCCTGCCCCGGCAGGGGCTACGAGCAGTACTTC. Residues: CACPGRGYEQYF.

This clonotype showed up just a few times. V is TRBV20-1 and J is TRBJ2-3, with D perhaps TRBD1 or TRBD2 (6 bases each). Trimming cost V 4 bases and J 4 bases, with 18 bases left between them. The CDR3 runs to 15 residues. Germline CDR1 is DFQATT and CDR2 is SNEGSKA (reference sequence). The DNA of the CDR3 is TGCAGTGCTAAGCAGGGGAGGTGGTGGGCAGATACGCAGTATTTT. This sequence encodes CSAKQGRWWADTQYF.

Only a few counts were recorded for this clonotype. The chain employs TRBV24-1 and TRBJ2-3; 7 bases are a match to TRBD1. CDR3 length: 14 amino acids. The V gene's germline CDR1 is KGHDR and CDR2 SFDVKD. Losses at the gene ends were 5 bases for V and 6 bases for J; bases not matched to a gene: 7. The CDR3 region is CATSGSTGPDTQYF. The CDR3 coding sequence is TGTGCCACCAGTGGTTCGACAGGGCCTGATACGCAGTATTTT.

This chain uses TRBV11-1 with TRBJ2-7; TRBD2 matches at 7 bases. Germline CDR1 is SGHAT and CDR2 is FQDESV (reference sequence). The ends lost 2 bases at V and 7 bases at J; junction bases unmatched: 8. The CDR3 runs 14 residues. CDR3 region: CASSLLAGPWEQYF. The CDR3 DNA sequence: TGTGCCAGCAGCTTATTAGCGGGCCCTTGGGAGCAGTACTTC.

The CDR3 sequence is CATSRRDRVREETQYF. The CDR3 region has the DNA TGTGCCACCAGCAGGCGAGACAGGGTTCGGGAAGAGACCCAGTACTTC. The chain joins TRBV15 to TRBJ2-4; 7 nucleotides line up with TRBD1. The last part of the DNA fits TRBJ2-5 better; the J call may be wrong. Germline V gene lookup returns CDR1 LNHNV and CDR2 YYDKDF (reference sequence). The CDR3 contains 16 residues.

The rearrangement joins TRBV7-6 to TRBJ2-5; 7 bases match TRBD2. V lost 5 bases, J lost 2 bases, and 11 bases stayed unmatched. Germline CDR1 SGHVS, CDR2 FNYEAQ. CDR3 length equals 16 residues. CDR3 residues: CASSHSSRGLQETQYF. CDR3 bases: TGTGCCAGCAGCCACAGCTCACGGGGACTACAAGAGACCCAGTACTTC.

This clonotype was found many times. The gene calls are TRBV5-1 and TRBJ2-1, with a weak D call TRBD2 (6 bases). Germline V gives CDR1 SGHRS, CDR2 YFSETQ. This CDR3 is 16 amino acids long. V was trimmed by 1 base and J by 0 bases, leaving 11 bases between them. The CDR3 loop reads CASSLSSVYSYNEQFF. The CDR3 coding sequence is TGCGCCAGCAGCTTGTCTAGCGTCTACTCCTACAATGAGCAGTTCTTC.

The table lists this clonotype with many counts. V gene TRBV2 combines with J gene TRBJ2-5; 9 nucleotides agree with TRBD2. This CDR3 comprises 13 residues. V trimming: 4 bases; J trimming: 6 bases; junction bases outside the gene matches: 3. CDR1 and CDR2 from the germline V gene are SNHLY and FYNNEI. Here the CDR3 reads CASSVAGVKTQYF. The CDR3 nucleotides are TGTGCCAGCAGTGTAGCGGGGGTAAAGACCCAGTACTTC.

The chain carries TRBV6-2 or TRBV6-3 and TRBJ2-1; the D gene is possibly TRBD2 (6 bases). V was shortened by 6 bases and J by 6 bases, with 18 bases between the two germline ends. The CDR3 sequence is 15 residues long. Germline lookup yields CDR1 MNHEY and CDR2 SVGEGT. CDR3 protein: CASSVRDLLFNEQFF. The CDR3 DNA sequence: TGTGCCAGCAGCGTCCGGGACTTGCTTTTCAATGAGCAGTTCTTC.

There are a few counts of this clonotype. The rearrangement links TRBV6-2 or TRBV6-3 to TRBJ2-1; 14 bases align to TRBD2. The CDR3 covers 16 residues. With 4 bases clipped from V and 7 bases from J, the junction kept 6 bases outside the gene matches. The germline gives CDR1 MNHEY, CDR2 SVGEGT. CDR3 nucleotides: TGTGCCAGCAGTTCGCCGGGACTAGCGGGAGTGAATGAGCAGTTCTTC. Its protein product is CASSSPGLAGVNEQFF.

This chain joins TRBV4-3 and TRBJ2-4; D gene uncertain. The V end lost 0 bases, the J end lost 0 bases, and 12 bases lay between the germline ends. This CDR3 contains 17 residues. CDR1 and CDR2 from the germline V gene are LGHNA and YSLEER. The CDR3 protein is CASSQDNRELAKNIQYF. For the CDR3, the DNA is TGCGCCAGCAGCCAAGATAACAGAGAACTAGCCAAAAACATTCAGTACTTC.

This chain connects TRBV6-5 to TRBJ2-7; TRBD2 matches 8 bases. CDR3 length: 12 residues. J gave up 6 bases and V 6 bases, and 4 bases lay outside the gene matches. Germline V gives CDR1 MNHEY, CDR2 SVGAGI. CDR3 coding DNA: TGTGCCAGCAGCCGGGGGGGGAGCGAGCAGTACTTC. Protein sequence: CASSRGGSEQYF.

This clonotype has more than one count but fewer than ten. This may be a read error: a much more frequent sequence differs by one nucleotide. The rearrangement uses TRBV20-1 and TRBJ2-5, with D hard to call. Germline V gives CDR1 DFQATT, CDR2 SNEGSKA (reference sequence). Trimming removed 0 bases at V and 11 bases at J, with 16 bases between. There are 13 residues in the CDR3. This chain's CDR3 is CSARDPPYNEQYF. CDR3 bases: TGCAGTGCTAGAGATCCACCGTACAATGAGCAGTACTTC.

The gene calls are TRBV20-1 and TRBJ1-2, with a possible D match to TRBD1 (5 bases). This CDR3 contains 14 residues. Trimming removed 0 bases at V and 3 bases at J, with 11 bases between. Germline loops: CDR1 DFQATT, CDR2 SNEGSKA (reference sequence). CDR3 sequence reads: CSARDFQGYYGYTF. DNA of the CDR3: TGCAGTGCTAGAGATTTTCAGGGTTACTATGGCTACACCTTC.

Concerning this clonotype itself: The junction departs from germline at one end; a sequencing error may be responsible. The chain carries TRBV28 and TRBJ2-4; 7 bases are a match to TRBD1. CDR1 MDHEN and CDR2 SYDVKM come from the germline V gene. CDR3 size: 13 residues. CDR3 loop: CVSSLNRGWEQYF. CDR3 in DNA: TGTGTCAGCAGTCTCAACAGGGGCTGGGAGCAGTACTTC.

The CDR3 DNA is TGTGCCAGCAGCCCATTTGCTGAAGCTTTCTTT. This translates into CASSPFAEAFF. The V call is TRBV7-2, the J call TRBJ1-1; D gene ambiguous. CDR3 size: 11 residues. Germline CDR1 SGHTA, CDR2 FQGNSA. V lost 5 bases to trimming and J lost 6 bases, with 7 bases between them.

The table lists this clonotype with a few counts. CDR3 bases: TGTGCCAGCAGCTTGGAGGGGCACTCTGGGGCCAACGTCCTGACTTTC. It specifies CASSLEGHSGANVLTF. The V and J genes are TRBV5-4 and TRBJ2-6; possible D gene TRBD1, 5 bases. CDR1 is SGHNT and CDR2 is YYREEE in the germline V gene (reference sequence). Trimming shortened V by 0 bases and J by 0 bases, and 7 bases separated the two germline ends. The CDR3 totals 16 residues.

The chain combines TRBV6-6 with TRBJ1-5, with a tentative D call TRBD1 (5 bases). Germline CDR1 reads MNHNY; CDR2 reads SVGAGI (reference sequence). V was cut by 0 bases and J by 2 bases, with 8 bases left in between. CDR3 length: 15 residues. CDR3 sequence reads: CASSYSGVGNQPQHF. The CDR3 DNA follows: TGTGCCAGCAGTTACTCGGGGGTAGGCAATCAGCCCCAGCATTTT.

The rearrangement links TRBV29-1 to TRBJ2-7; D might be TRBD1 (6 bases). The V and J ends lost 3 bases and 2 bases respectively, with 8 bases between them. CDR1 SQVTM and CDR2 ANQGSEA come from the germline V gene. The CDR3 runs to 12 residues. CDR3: CSVEGATYEQYF. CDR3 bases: TGCAGCGTTGAGGGGGCCACCTACGAGCAGTACTTC.

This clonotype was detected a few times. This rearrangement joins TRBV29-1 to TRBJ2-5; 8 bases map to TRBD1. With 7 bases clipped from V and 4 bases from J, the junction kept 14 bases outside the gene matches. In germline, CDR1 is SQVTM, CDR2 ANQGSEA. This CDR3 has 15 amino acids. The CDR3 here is CSGAFPGQGVETQYF. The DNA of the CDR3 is TGCAGCGGCGCCTTCCCTGGACAGGGTGTAGAGACCCAGTACTTC. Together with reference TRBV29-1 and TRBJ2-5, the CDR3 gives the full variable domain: SAVISQKPSRDICQRGTSLTIQCQVDSQVTMMFWYRQQPGQSLTLIATANQGSEATYESGFVIDKFPISRPNLTFSTLTVSNMSPEDSSIYLCSGAFPGQGVETQYFGPGTRLLVL.

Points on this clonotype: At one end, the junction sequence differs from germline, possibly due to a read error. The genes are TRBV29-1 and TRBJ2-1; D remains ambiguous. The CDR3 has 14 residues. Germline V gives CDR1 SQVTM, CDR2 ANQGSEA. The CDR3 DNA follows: TGCAGCGTCGTCCGTTTGAGCTCCCACAATGAGCAGTTCTTC. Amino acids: CSVVRLSSHNEQFF.